What follows is one T cell receptor beta chain and its context. There are 14 residues in the CDR3. Germline assignment: CDR1 KGHSH and CDR2 LQKENI. Trimming took off 2 bases at V and 4 bases at J, with 8 bases between the two ends. Sample time point: blood at routine non-recurrence follow-up after resection. Unsorted whole RNA samples from tumor, nontumor lung or frozen PBMC were sequenced. The sample comes from a study of spatial heterogeneity in lung cancer. Study at large: Any follow-up PBMC samples that were available went on to be sequenced, and the median time to follow-up was roughly two years after resection. Combinations of a unique TCR and a UMI were tallied in raw reads, and on average each appeared more than ten times.

Every TCR cDNA molecule bore a unique molecular identifier. TCRdb re-called the 5' RACE reads through MiXCR, storing one row per CDR3 protein. The sample holds about 120,000 distinct CDR3 sequences, approximately 12% seen once. The TCR comes from a male donor with early-stage non-small cell lung cancer. Sequenced material: PBMCs, taken at follow-up. The chain carries TRBV18 and TRBJ2-2, with D unresolved. The DNA of the CDR3 is TGTGCCAGCTCACCAGCTCACCTCACCGGGGAGCTGTTTTTT. Translating it yields CASSPAHLTGELFF.